Listed below are T cell receptor beta chains from one sample, sequenced in a study of tumor-infiltrating lymphocytes in glioblastoma multiforme. TCRdb reanalysed the multiplex PCR reads using MiXCR and keeps one entry per CDR3 protein. The sample carries about 9,200 distinct CDR3 sequences, roughly 65% recorded once. Sequenced: brain tumor tissue. The receptors here all came from a male donor with glioblastoma. The CDR3 runs from the conserved cysteine through the conserved F or W. Size is omitted from some rows. Given values are once, few, many or a class for expanded clones.

V,size,CDR3
TRBV4-2,-,CASSQVEAGEQFF
TRBV28,-,CASSAPAGGTRYF
TRBV4-2,medium-sized,CASSQDLGTSGYEQYF
TRBV29-1,-,CSVRDRTGNGYTF
TRBV28,-,CASSFQGPQYF
TRBV4-1,-,CASSQEGDREGELSF
TRBV29-1,-,CSVGQGFGSNVLTF
TRBV29-1,-,CSVTGGTGELFF
TRBV12-3/TRBV12-4,medium-sized,CASSYVQSYEQYF
TRBV10-3,-,CAISAYRVEKLFF
TRBV29-1,medium-sized,CSVGDGVSEQYF
TRBV12-3/TRBV12-4,-,CASSDVRISNQPQHF
TRBV5-1,many,CASSLIGLAGGTRSTDTQYF
TRBV11-1,-,CASWGTGELFF
TRBV29-1,-,CSVTESSTDTQYF
TRBV12-3/TRBV12-4,-,CASSGDSGRQHF
TRBV6-5,-,CASSRQGGTQYF